This TCR beta chain came from a study of blood T cell repertoires in COVID-19. Study information: T cells, B-cell-depleted T cells, or PBMCs supplied cDNA or gDNA.

Participant-reported clinical history was the basis for cohort assignment. Germline loops: CDR1 LNHDA, CDR2 SQIVND (reference sequence). Trimming at V came to 5 bases and at J to 6 bases, leaving 8 bases not matched to a gene. The CDR3 runs to 15 residues. Per the original methods: Cell counts per sample came from amplifying reference gene primers. The table came from immunoSEQ multiplex PCR; TCRdb's copy has only in-frame clones and leaves some out. V and J calls and clone size are those listed in that table; D and trimming were worked out from the DNA. Among around 250,000 clones, 65% to 85% were seen once, and the ten largest hold around 3.6%.

The sequencing sample was made of PBMCs or T cells enriched from blood (not recorded which). The chain couples TRBV19 to TRBJ1-4; TRBD1 matches 8 bases. The sequence came from a man aged 50-59 years who had recovered from COVID-19. The CDR3 is CASSLRTGLDEKLFF. DNA of the CDR3: TGTGCCAGTAGTCTCCGGACAGGGCTTGATGAAAAACTGTTTTTT.